Below are 3 T cell receptor beta chains sequenced from a single sample in a study of blood T cell repertoires in COVID-19. Using immunoSEQ multiplex PCR, the repertoire was profiled, and TCRdb retains in-frame clones only, with some absent. Among hundreds of thousands of clones listed, about 89% were seen once. The sequenced material came from PBMCs or T cells enriched from blood (not recorded which). The receptor source for this set is a middle-aged man who had recovered from COVID-19.

The chain has TRBV6-2 or TRBV6-3 and TRBJ2-1; TRBD1 agrees at 7 bases. Trimming took 1 base from V and 10 from J; bases not matched to a gene: 10. The CDR3 runs to 15 residues. CDR1 is MNHEY, CDR2 SVGEGT, per germline. The CDR3 DNA is TGTGCCAGCAGTTACTTCGGACAGGTTAACGGGGAGCAGTTCTTC. Protein product: CASSYFGQVNGEQFF.

The CDR3 spells CASSNSGGFPNEQFF. CDR3 coding DNA: TGTGCCAGCAGCAATAGCGGGGGGTTCCCCAATGAGCAGTTCTTC. The chain is built from TRBV7-9 and TRBJ2-1; 10 bases match TRBD2. This CDR3 region has 15 residues. The J segment lost 6 bases and the V segment lost 5 bases, leaving 7 bases of the junction unmatched. The germline CDR1 and CDR2 sequences are SEHNR and FQNEAQ (reference sequence).

This chain connects TRBV6-5 to TRBJ1-5; 8 bases line up with TRBD1. Germline CDR1 reads MNHEY; CDR2 reads SVGAGI. V was pared by 4 bases and J by 2 bases, with 4 bases of the junction left unmatched. CDR3 length: 15 amino acids. The CDR3: CASSWGQAGNQPQHF. In nucleotides, the CDR3 is TGTGCCAGCAGTTGGGGACAGGCAGGCAATCAGCCCCAGCATTTT.